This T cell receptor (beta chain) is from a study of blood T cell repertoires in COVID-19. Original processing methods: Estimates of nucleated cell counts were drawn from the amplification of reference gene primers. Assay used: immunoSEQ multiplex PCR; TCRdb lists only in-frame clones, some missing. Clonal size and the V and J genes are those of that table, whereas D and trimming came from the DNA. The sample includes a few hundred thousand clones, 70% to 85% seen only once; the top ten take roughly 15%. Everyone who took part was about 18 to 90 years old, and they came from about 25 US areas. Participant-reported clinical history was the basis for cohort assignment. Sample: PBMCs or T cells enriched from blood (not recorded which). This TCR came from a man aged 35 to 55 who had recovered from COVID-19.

The CDR3 spells CAISESLAGAGEQYF. The CDR3 DNA follows: TGTGCCATCAGTGAGTCTTTAGCGGGAGCGGGCGAGCAGTACTTC. V and J are TRBV10-3 and TRBJ2-7, with 9 nucleotides matching TRBD2. There are 15 residues in the CDR3. The J segment lost 6 bases and the V segment lost 0 bases, leaving 6 bases of the junction unmatched. The germline V gene encodes CDR1 ENHRY and CDR2 SYGVKD.